The 2 T cell receptor beta chains reported below all come from one sample, sequenced in a study of CD8+ T cells in alopecia areata. Sample treatment: oral pan-JAK inhibitor, 5-10 mg twice daily. Isolated RNA was reverse transcribed into cDNA used as the sequencing template. TCRdb's copy holds only in-frame clones and misses some; the assay was immunoSEQ multiplex PCR. Here the sample spans more than 130,000 clones, about four fifths being singletons. The specimen comprised CD8+ T cells sorted from blood, sampled at week 4, from a patient treated with tofacitinib. These receptors were obtained from a human donor with alopecia areata.

The genes are TRBV6-1 and TRBJ1-1; D not resolved. Trimming pared 5 bases from V and 4 bases from J, leaving 11 bases between. Germline V gene data show CDR1 as MNHNS and CDR2 as SASEGT. The CDR3 consists of 13 residues. CDR3 in amino acids: CASSLGLGTEAFF. The CDR3 DNA reads as TGTGCCAGCAGTTTAGGGCTTGGCACTGAAGCTTTCTTT.

This clone was picked up one time. In nucleotides, the CDR3 is TGTGCCAGCAGTGAAGTGTCTGGGAACACTGAAGCTTTCTTT. Protein product: CASSEVSGNTEAFF. V usage is TRBV2 and J usage is TRBJ1-1; D is undetermined. Trimming shortened V by 1 base and J by 1 base, and 7 bases separated the two germline ends. The CDR3 covers 14 residues. Germline-derived CDR1 and CDR2 are SNHLY and FYNNEI.